Listed here are 12 T cell receptor beta chains from one sample, sequenced in a study of CD8 T cells in Susac syndrome. RNA, at roughly 0.5 to 1 ug, was reverse transcribed with random hexamers. TCRdb itself ran the immunoSEQ multiplex PCR reads through MiXCR, one entry per CDR3 protein. The table records about 280,000 distinct CDR3 sequences, 70% to 90% of them present only once. Sequencing used CD8+ T cells from PBMCs. These receptor sequences come from a human donor with multiple sclerosis.

The chain carries TRBV2 and TRBJ1-4; tentative D call: TRBD1 (5 bases). Germline V CDR1 and CDR2: SNHLY, FYNNEI. Trimming took 10 bases from V and 8 from J, leaving 17 bases between them. The CDR3 has 13 residues. This CDR3 reads CATPGGGREKLFF. The CDR3, as DNA: TGTGCCACTCCCGGTGGGGGGAGAGAAAAACTGTTTTTT. The variable domain in full, completed from reference TRBV2 and TRBJ1-4, reads EPEVTQTPSHQVTQMGQEVILRCVPISNHLYFYWYRQILGQKVEFLVSFYNNEISEKSEIFDDQFSVERPDGSNFTLKIRSTKLEDSAMYFCATPGGGREKLFFGSGTQLSVL.

The rearrangement joins TRBV30 to TRBJ2-2, with 14 bases lining up with TRBD2. The CDR3 sequence is 17 residues long. Germline loops: CDR1 GTSNPN, CDR2 SVGIG (reference sequence). V lost 1 base and J lost 5; bases outside the gene matches: 6. The CDR3 sequence is CAWSEGLAGVGTGELFF. The CDR3 region has the DNA TGTGCCTGGAGTGAGGGACTAGCGGGAGTGGGGACCGGGGAGCTGTTTTTT. The complete variable domain, with remaining parts taken from reference TRBV30 and TRBJ2-2, reads SQTIHQWPATLVQPVGSPLSLECTVEGTSNPNLYWYRQAAGRGLQLLFYSVGIGQISSEVPQNLSASRPQDRQFILSSKKLLLSDSGFYLCAWSEGLAGVGTGELFFGEGSRLTVL.

This clonotype was seen just once. The V call is TRBV4-1, the J call TRBJ2-1, with D uncertain. The length of the CDR3 is 14 residues. Germline lookup yields CDR1 MGHRA and CDR2 YSYEKL. V gave up 1 base and J gave up 7 bases, with 11 bases separating them. This CDR3 is CASSQVLWGNEQFF. The CDR3 DNA sequence: TGCGCCAGCAGCCAAGTTTTGTGGGGAAATGAGCAGTTCTTC.

This chain links TRBV28 with TRBJ2-5, with TRBD1 identical over 8 bases. Germline V gene lookup returns CDR1 MDHEN and CDR2 SYDVKM. This CDR3 comprises 14 residues. After removal of 4 bases from V and 4 bases from J, the junction contained 5 bases not matched to a gene. Here the CDR3 reads CASSSTDRVETQYF. The CDR3 DNA reads as TGTGCCAGCAGTTCCACGGACAGGGTAGAGACCCAGTACTTC. Based on the CDR3 plus reference TRBV28 and TRBJ2-5, the full variable domain is DVKVTQSSRYLVKRTGEKVFLECVQDMDHENMFWYRQDPGLGLRLIYFSYDVKMKEKGDIPEGYSVSREKKERFSLILESASTNQTSMYLCASSSTDRVETQYFGPGTRLLVL.

The chain combines TRBV5-6 with TRBJ1-2, with no clear D. The V gene lost 4 bases and the J gene lost 8 bases, with 9 bases spanning the gap. The germline gives CDR1 SGHDT, CDR2 YYEEEE. The CDR3 extends over 11 amino acids. CDR3 protein: CASSKDGGYTF. The CDR3 DNA follows: TGTGCCAGCAGCAAGGATGGCGGCTACACCTTC.

As to this clonotype: A read error may produce the germline difference seen at one junction end. The V and J genes are TRBV12-3 or TRBV12-4 and TRBJ2-1, with 10 bases aligning to TRBD2. CDR3 length: 15 amino acids. The CDR3 DNA sequence: TGTGCCAGCAATTTAGGACTAGCGGTCCTGAATGAGCAGTTCTTC. This codes for CASNLGLAVLNEQFF.

The chain is built from TRBV7-2 and TRBJ1-2; D possibly corresponds to TRBD1 (6 bases). CDR3 length: 15 amino acids. CDR1 is SGHTA and CDR2 is FQGNSA in the germline V gene. Trimming took off 4 bases at V and 8 bases at J, with 20 bases between the two ends. This chain's CDR3 is CASSSPGGAREGYTF. The DNA for the CDR3 is TGTGCCAGCAGCTCCCCGGGGGGGGCTAGGGAAGGCTACACCTTC.

This clonotype was detected once. The J gene is TRBJ2-7, the V gene TRBV7-9; 9 bases match TRBD2. The germline CDR1 and CDR2 sequences are SEHNR and FQNEAQ (reference sequence). This CDR3 has 15 amino acids. V gave up 0 bases and J gave up 5 bases; unmatched junction bases: 5. CDR3 bases: TGTGCCAGCAGCTTAGCGCCAGCGGGAGGAAACGAGCAGTACTTC. It translates to CASSLAPAGGNEQYF.

The gene calls are TRBV20-1 and TRBJ2-7; the D gene is possibly TRBD1 (5 bases). The CDR3 is 13 amino acids. With 0 bases removed from V and 2 bases from J, the gap between germline ends came to 8 bases. CDR1 is DFQATT and CDR2 is SNEGSKA in the germline V gene (reference sequence). The CDR3 reads CSARDRQTYEQYF. DNA of the CDR3: TGCAGTGCTAGAGATAGACAGACCTACGAGCAGTACTTC.

The J gene is TRBJ2-7, the V gene TRBV5-5, with D unresolved. V lost 4 bases and J lost 4, with 15 bases in between. CDR3 length equals 14 residues. Germline V gene data show CDR1 as SGHKS and CDR2 as YYEKEE (reference sequence). CDR3 loop: CASSLGNDGYEQYF. The CDR3 DNA is TGTGCCAGCAGCCTGGGAAATGACGGGTACGAGCAGTACTTC.

V and J are TRBV30 and TRBJ2-2, with D unclear. This CDR3 has 12 residues. V lost 2 bases, J lost 5 bases, and 6 bases lay in between. CDR1 and CDR2 (germline): GTSNPN, SVGIG (reference sequence). As DNA, the CDR3 is TGTGCCTGGAGTCCCGAGACCGGGGAGCTGTTTTTT. This sequence encodes CAWSPETGELFF. Full variable domain (remainder filled in from reference TRBV30 and TRBJ2-2): SQTIHQWPATLVQPVGSPLSLECTVEGTSNPNLYWYRQAAGRGLQLLFYSVGIGQISSEVPQNLSASRPQDRQFILSSKKLLLSDSGFYLCAWSPETGELFFGEGSRLTVL.

This clonotype has just a few counts. V and J are TRBV2 and TRBJ2-7; D tentatively reads TRBD1 or TRBD2 (5 bases each). The germline V gene has CDR1 SNHLY and CDR2 FYNNEI. V lost 6 bases and J 3 bases, leaving 9 bases between the germline ends. The CDR3 is 12 residues long. As DNA, the CDR3 is TGTGCCAGCAGGGGACCTTTCTACGAGCAGTACTTC. Protein: CASRGPFYEQYF.